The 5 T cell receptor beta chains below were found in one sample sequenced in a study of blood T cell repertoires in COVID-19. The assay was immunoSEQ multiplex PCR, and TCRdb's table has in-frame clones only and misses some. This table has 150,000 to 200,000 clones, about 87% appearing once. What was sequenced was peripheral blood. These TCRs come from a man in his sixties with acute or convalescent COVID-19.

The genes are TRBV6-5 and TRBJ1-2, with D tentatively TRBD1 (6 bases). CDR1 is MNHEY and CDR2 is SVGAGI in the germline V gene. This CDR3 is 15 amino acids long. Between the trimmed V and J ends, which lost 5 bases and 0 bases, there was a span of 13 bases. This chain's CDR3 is CASSPDRQANYGYTF. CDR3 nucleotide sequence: TGTGCCAGCAGTCCAGACAGGCAGGCTAACTATGGCTACACCTTC.

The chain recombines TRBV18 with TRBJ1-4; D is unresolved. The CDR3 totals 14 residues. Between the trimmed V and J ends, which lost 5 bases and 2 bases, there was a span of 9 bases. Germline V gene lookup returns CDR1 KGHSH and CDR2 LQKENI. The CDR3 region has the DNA TGTGCCAGCTCATTTGACGGGACTAATGAAAAACTGTTTTTT. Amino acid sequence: CASSFDGTNEKLFF.

Here the CDR3 reads CASSQIMGTSASNEQFF. DNA for the CDR3: TGTGCCAGCAGCCAGATAATGGGGACTAGCGCCTCCAATGAGCAGTTCTTC. The chain combines TRBV3-1 (or the pseudogene TRBV3-2) with TRBJ2-1; 10 nucleotides match TRBD2. With V trimmed by 3 bases and J by 6 bases, 11 bases remained unmatched. This CDR3 is 17 amino acids long. CDR1 LGHDT and CDR2 YNNKEL come from the germline V gene (reference sequence).

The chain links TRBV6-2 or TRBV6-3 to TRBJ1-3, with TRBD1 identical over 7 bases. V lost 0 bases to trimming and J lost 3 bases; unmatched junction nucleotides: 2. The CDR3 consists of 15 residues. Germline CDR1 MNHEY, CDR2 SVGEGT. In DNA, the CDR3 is TGTGCCAGCAGTTACTCCGGACAGGTTGGAAACACCATATATTTT. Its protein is CASSYSGQVGNTIYF.

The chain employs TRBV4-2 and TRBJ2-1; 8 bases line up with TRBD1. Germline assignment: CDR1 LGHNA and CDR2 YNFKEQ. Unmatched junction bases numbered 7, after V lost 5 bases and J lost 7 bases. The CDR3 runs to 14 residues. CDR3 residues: CASSSWTGRNEQFF. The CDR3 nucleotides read TGTGCCAGCAGCTCTTGGACAGGGCGGAATGAGCAGTTCTTC.